This T cell receptor beta chain was recovered during a study of beta chain features in type 1 diabetes. The wider study: Healthy donors and patients had similar age, gender and cell yields. General observations from the study: Shorter TCRB CDR3s, moderately but significantly so, marked every one of the four CD4+ subsets in Type 1 diabetes patients.

A note on this clone: What it binds is unknown.

In all sorted populations, purity surpassed 95%. This CDR3 has 15 amino acids. CDR1 is KGHSH and CDR2 is LQKENI in the germline V gene. V shed 4 bases and J 5 bases; nucleotides not matched to a gene: 8. Isolated RNA was reverse transcribed in full, so expressed TCRB transcripts were sequenced. Some 3.6 million reads per sample were averaged for naive, central memory and regulatory samples. The data were produced by immunoSEQ multiplex PCR, yet TCRdb's version contains in-frame clones alone and is incomplete. The table lists around 360,000 clones, 10% to 15% of them singletons. This chain links TRBV18 with TRBJ2-1, with 7 bases that match TRBD1. The source of this sequence is a woman under 30 with type 1 diabetes. Sequencing used naive CD4+ T cells from blood. The CDR3 loop reads CASSRTTGVHNEQFF. The CDR3, as DNA: TGTGCCAGCTCACGGACCACAGGGGTCCACAATGAGCAGTTCTTC.